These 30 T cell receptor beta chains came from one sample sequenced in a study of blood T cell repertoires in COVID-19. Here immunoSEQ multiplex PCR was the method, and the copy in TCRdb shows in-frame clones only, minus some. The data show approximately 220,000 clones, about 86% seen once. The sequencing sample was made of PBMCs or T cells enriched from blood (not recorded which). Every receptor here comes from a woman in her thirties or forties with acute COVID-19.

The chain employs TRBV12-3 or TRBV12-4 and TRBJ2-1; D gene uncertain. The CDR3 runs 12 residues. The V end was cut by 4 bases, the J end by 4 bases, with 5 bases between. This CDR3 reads CASSSVYNEQFF. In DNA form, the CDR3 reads TGTGCCAGCAGTTCAGTTTACAATGAGCAGTTCTTC.

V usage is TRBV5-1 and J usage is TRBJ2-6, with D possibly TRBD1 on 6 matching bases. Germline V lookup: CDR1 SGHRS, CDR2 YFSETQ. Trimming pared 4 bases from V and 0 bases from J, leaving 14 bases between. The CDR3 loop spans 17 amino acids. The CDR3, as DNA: TGCGCCAGCAGCGCAGGGACAACGAGCTCTGGGGCCAACGTCCTGACTTTC. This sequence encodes CASSAGTTSSGANVLTF.

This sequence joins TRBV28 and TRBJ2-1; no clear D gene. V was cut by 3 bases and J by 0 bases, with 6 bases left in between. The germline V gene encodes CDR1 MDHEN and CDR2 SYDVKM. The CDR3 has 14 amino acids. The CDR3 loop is CASSFENSYNEQFF. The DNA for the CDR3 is TGTGCCAGCAGTTTTGAGAACTCCTACAATGAGCAGTTCTTC.

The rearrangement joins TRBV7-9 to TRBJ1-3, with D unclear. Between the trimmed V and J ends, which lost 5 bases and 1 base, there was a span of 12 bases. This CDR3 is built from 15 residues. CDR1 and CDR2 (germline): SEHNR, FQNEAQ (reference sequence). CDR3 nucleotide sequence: TGTGCCAGCAGCCCGCAGTCCGATTCTGGAAACACCATATATTTT. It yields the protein CASSPQSDSGNTIYF.

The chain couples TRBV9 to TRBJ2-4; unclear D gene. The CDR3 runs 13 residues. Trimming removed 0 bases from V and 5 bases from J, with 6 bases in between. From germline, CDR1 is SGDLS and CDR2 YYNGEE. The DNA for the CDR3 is TGTGCCAGCAGCGTAGGGCAGGAAAACATTCAGTACTTC. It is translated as CASSVGQENIQYF.

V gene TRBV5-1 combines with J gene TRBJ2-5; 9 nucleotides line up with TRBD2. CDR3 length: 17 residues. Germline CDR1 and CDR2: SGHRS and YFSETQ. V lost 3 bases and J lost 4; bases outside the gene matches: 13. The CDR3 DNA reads TGCGCCAGCAGCTCCGGTGGTAGCGGGAGTGTTCTAGAGACCCAGTACTTC. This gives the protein CASSSGGSGSVLETQYF.

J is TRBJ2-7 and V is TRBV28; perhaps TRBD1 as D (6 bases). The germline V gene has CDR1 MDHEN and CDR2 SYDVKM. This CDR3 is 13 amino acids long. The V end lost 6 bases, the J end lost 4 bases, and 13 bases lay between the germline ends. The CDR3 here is CASRSGQKYEQYF. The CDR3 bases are TGTGCCAGCAGGTCCGGACAGAAGTACGAGCAGTACTTC.

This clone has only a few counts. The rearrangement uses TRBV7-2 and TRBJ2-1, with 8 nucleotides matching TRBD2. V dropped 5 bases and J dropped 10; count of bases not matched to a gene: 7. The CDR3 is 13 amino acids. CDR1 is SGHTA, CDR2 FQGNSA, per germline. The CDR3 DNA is TGTGCCAGCAGCCCGCAAACTAGCGGCGAGCAGTTCTTC. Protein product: CASSPQTSGEQFF. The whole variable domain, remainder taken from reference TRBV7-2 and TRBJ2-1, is GAGVSQSPSNKVTEKGKDVELRCDPISGHTALYWYRQSLGQGLEFLIYFQGNSAPDKSGLPSDRFSAERTGGSVSTLTIQRTQQEDSAVYLCASSPQTSGEQFFGPGTRLTVL.

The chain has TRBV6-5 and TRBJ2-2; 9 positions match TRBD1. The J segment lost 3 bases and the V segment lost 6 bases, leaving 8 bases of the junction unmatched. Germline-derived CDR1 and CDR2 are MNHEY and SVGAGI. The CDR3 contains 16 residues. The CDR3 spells CASRYHGTGYTGELFF. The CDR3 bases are TGTGCCAGCAGGTACCACGGGACAGGGTACACCGGGGAGCTGTTTTTT.

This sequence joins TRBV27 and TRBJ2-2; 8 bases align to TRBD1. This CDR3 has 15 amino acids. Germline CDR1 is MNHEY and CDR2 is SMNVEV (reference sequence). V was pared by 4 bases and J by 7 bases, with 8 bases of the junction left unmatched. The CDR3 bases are TGTGCCAGCAGTTCAGCAGGGGGCGTAATCGGGGAGCTGTTTTTT. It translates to CASSSAGGVIGELFF.

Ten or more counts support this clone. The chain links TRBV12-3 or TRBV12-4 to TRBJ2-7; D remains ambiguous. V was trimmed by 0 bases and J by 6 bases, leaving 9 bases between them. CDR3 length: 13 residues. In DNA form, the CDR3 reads TGTGCCAGCAGTTTAGCGCTGACGGGCGAGCAGTACTTC. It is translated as CASSLALTGEQYF.

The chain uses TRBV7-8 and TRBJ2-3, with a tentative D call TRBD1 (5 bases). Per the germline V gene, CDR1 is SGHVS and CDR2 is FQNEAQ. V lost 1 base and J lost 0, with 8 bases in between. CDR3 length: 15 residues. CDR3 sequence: CASSLVGASTDTQYF. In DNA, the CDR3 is TGTGCCAGCAGCTTAGTAGGGGCTAGCACAGATACGCAGTATTTT.

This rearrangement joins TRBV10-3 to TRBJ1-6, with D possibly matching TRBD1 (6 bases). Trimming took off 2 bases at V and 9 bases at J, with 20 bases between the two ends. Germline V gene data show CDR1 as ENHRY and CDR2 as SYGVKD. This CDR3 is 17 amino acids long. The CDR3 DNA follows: TGTGCCATCAGTGAGCAAATGGCAGGGGCCCTCGGTTCACCCCTCCACTTT. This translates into CAISEQMAGALGSPLHF.

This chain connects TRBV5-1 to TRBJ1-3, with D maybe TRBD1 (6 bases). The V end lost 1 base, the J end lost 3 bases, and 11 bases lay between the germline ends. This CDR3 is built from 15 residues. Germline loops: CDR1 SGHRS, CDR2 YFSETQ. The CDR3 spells CASSLLGTFGNTIYF. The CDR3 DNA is TGCGCCAGCAGCTTGCTAGGGACATTTGGAAACACCATATATTTT. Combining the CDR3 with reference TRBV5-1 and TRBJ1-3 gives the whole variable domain KAGVTQTPRYLIKTRGQQVTLSCSPISGHRSVSWYQQTPGQGLQFLFEYFSETQRNKGNFPGRFSGRQFSNSRSEMNVSTLELGDSALYLCASSLLGTFGNTIYFGEGSWLTVV.

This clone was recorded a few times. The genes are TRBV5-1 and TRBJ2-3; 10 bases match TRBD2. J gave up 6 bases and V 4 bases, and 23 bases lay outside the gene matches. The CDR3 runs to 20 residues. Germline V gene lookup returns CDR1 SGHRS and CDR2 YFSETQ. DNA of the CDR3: TGCGCCAGCAGCCCGCACTTCAAGCGGGAGGGTCCTTTGGTCAAGGATACGCAGTATTTT. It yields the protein CASSPHFKREGPLVKDTQYF.

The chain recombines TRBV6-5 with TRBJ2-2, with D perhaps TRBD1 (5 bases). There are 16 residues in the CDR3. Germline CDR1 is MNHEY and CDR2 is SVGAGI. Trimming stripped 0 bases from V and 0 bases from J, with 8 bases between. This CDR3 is CASSYSGRANTGELFF. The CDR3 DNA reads TGTGCCAGCAGTTACTCGGGCAGGGCGAACACCGGGGAGCTGTTTTTT.

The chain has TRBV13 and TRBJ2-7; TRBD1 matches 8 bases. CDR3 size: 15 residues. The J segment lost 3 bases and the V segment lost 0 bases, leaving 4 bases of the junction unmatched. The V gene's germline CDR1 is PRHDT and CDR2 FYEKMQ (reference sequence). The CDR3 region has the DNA TGTGCCAGCAGCTTAGGACAGGGGGTTATCTACGAGCAGTACTTC. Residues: CASSLGQGVIYEQYF.

The CDR3 reads CASSQGGTSGYSYNEQFF. The DNA for the CDR3 is TGCGCCAGCAGCCAAGGGGGGACTAGCGGGTATTCCTACAATGAGCAGTTCTTC. The rearrangement uses TRBV4-3 and TRBJ2-1; 12 bases map to TRBD2. Trimming at V came to 1 base and at J to 1 base, leaving 5 bases not matched to a gene. Germline V CDR1 and CDR2: LGHNA, YSLEER. This CDR3 contains 18 residues.

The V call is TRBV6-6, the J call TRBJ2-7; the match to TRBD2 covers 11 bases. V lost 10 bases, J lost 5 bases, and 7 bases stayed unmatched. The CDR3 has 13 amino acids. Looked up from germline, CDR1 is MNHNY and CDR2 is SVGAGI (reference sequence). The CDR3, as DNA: TGTGCCACGCTAGCGGGAGGAACCAACGAGCAGTACTTC. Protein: CATLAGGTNEQYF.

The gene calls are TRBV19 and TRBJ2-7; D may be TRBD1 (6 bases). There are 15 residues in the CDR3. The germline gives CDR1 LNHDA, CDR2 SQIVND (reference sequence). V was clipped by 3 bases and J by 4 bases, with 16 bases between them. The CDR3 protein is CASSIQGWGRYEQYF. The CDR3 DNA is TGTGCCAGTAGTATCCAGGGGTGGGGTCGGTACGAGCAGTACTTC.

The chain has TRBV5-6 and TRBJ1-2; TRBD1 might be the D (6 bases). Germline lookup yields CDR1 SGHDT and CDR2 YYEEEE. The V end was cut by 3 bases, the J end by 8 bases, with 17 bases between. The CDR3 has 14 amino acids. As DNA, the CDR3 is TGTGCCAGCAGCTCTCCGGACAGAAAGTTGGGCTACACCTTC. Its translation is CASSSPDRKLGYTF.

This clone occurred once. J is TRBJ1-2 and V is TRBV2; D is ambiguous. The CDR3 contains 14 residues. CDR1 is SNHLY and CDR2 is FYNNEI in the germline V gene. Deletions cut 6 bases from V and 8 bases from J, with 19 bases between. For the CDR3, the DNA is TGTGCCAGCAGAAGGTTGGAGAGGGCGCGGGGCTACACCTTC. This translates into CASRRLERARGYTF.

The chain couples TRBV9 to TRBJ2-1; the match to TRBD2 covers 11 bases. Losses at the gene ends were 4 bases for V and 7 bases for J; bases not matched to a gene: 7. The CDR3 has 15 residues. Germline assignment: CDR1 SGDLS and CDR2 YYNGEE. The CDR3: CASSSQLAGVNEQFF. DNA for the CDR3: TGTGCCAGCAGCTCTCAACTAGCGGGAGTGAATGAGCAGTTCTTC.

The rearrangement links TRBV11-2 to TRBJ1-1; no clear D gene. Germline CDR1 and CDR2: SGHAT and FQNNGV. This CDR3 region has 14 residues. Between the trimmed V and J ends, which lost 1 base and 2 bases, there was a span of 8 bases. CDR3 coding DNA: TGTGCCAGCAGCTTAGCCAGGAAAAACACTGAAGCTTTCTTT. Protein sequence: CASSLARKNTEAFF.

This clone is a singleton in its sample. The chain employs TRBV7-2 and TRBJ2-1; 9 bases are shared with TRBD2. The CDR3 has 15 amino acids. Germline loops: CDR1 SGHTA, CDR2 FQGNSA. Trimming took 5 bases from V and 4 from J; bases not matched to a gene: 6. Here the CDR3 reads CASSALAGGYNEQFF. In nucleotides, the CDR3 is TGTGCCAGCAGCGCCCTGGCGGGAGGGTACAATGAGCAGTTCTTC.

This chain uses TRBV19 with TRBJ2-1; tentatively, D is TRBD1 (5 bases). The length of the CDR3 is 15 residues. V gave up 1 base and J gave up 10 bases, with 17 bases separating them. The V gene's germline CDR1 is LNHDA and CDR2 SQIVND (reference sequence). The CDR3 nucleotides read TGTGCCAGTAGTATAGGGGGCTCCCGGCAAAAGGAGCAGTTCTTC. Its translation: CASSIGGSRQKEQFF. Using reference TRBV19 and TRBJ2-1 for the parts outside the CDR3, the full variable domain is DGGITQSPKYLFRKEGQNVTLSCEQNLNHDAMYWYRQDPGQGLRLIYYSQIVNDFQKGDIAEGYSVSREKKESFPLTVTSAQKNPTAFYLCASSIGGSRQKEQFFGPGTRLTVL.

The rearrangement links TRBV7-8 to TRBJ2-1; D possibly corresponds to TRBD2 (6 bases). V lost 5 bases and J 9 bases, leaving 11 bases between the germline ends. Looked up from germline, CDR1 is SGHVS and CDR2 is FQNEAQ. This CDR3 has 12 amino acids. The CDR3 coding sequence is TGTGCCAGCAGCCCCGGAGGGGTTGAGCAGTTCTTC. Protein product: CASSPGGVEQFF.

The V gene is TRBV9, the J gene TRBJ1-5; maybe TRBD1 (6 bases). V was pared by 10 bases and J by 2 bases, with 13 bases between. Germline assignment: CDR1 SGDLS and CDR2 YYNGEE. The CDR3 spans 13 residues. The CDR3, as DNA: TGTGCCTCCGGGGGGGCAGGCAATCAGCCCCAGCATTTT. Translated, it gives CASGGAGNQPQHF. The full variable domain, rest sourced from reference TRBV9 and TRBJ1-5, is DSGVTQTPKHLITATGQRVTLRCSPRSGDLSVYWYQQSLDQGLQFLIQYYNGEERAKGNILERFSAQQFPDLHSELNLSSLELGDSALYFCASGGAGNQPQHFGDGTRLSIL.

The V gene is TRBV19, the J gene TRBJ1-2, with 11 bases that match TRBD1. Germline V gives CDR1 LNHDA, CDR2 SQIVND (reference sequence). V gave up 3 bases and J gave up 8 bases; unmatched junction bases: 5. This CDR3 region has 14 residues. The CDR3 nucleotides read TGTGCCAGTAGTATCGGACAGGGGGCAGGGGGCTACACCTTC. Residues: CASSIGQGAGGYTF.

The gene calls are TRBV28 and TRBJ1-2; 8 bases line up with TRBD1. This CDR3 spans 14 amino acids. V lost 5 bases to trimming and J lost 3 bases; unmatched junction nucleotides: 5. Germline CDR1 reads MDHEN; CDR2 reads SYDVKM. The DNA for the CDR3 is TGTGCCAGCAGTCTACCGGGACAGGACTATGGCTACACCTTC. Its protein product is CASSLPGQDYGYTF.